This T cell receptor (beta chain) derives from a study of T-cell memory formation after mild COVID-19. Study summary: TCR clusters were mostly donor specific. Study findings and constraints: Contracting CD4+ clones sat mainly in CM and EM; CD8+ in EMRA.

5'RACE with constant-segment primers built TCRalpha and TCRbeta cDNA libraries with UMIs. TCRdb itself ran the 5' RACE reads through MiXCR, one entry per CDR3 protein. The sample has about 560,000 distinct CDR3 sequences, under 20% seen once. This clonotype was seen many times. The antigen is not known. The CDR3 runs 11 residues. Deletions cut 8 bases from V and 2 bases from J, with 6 bases between. Germline loops: CDR1 KGHSH, CDR2 LQKENI. The chain is built from TRBV18 and TRBJ1-1, with unresolved D. The clonotype was recovered from an adult woman who had mild COVID-19 (a few samples of this study predate the infection). Cell type and time point are not known. Material: PBMCs or a T cell subset sorted from them (not recorded which). In nucleotides, the CDR3 is TGTGCCAGCAGCCCCAACACTGAAGCTTTCTTT. Its protein product is CASSPNTEAFF. The complete variable domain, with remaining parts taken from reference TRBV18 and TRBJ1-1, reads NAGVMQNPRHLVRRRGQEARLRCSPMKGHSHVYWYRQLPEEGLKFMVYLQKENIIDESGMPKERFSAEFPKEGPSILRIQQVVRGDSAAYFCASSPNTEAFFGQGTRLTVV.